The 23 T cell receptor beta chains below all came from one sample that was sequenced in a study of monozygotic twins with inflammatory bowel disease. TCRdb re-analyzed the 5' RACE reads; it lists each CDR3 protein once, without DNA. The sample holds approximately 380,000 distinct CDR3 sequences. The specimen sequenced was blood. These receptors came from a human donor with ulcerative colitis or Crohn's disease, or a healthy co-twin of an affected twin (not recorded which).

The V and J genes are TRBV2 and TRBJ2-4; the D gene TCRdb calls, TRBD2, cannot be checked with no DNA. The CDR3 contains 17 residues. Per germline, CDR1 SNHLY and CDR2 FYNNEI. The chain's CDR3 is CASSNGGGEGSSLIQYF.

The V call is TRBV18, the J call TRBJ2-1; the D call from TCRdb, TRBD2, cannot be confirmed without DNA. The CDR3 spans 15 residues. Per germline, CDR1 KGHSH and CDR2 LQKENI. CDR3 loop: CASSPSASPVDEQFF.

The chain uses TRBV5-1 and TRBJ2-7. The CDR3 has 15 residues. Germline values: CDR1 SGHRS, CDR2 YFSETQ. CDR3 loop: CASSLAGDSSYEQYF. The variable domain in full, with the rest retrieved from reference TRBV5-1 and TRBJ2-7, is KAGVTQTPRYLIKTRGQQVTLSCSPISGHRSVSWYQQTPGQGLQFLFEYFSETQRNKGNFPGRFSGRQFSNSRSEMNVSTLELGDSALYLCASSLAGDSSYEQYFGPGTRLTVT.

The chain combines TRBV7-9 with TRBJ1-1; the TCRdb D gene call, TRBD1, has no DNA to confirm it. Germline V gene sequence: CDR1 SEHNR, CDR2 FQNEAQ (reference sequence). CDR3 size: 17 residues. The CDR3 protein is CASSAPPRQGGETEAFF. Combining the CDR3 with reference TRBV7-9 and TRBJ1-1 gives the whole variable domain DTGVSQNPRHKITKRGQNVTFRCDPISEHNRLYWYRQTLGQGPEFLTYFQNEAQLEKSRLLSDRFSAERPKGSFSTLEIQRTEQGDSAMYLCASSAPPRQGGETEAFFGQGTRLTVV.

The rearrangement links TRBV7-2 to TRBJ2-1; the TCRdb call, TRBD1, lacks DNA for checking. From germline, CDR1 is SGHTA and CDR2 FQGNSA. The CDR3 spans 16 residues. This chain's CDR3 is CASRPPNRGQNNEQFF.

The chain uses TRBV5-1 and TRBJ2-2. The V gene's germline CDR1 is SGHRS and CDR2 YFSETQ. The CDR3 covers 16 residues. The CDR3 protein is CASSWALGADTGELFF.

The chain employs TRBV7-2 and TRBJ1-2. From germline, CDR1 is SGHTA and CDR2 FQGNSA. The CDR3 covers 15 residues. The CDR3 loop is CASSLDAGVPYGYTF. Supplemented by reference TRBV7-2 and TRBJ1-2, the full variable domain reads GAGVSQSPSNKVTEKGKDVELRCDPISGHTALYWYRQSLGQGLEFLIYFQGNSAPDKSGLPSDRFSAERTGGSVSTLTIQRTQQEDSAVYLCASSLDAGVPYGYTFGSGTRLTVV.

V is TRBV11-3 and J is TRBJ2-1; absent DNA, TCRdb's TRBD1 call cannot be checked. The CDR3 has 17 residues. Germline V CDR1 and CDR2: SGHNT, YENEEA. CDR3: CASSLGAGTGAYNEQFF.

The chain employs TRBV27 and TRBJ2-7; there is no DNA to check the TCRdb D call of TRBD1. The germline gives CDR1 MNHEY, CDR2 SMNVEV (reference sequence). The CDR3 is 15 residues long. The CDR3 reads CASSLKGQLTYEQYF.

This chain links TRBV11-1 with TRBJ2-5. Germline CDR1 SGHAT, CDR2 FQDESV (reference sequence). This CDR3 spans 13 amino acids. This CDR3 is CASSLDGSQTQYF. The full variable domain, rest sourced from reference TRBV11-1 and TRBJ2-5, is EAEVAQSPRYKITEKSQAVAFWCDPISGHATLYWYRQILGQGPELLVQFQDESVVDDSQLPKDRFSAERLKGVDSTLKIQPAELGDSAMYLCASSLDGSQTQYFGPGTRLLVL.

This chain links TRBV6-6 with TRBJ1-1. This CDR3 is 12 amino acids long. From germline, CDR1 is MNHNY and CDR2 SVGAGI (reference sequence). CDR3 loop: CASSTTGEGAFF.

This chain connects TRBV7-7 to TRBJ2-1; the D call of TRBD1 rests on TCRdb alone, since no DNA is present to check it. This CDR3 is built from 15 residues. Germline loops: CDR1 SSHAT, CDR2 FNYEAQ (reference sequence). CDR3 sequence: CASSLSGGPGNEQFF.

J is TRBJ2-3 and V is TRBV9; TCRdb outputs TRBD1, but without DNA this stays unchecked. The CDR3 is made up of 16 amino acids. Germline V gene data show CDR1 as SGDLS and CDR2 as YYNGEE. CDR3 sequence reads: CASSVLGGPGTDTQYF.

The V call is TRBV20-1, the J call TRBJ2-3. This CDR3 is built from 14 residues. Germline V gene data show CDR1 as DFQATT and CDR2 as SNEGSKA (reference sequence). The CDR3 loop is CSARDRTYADTQYF.

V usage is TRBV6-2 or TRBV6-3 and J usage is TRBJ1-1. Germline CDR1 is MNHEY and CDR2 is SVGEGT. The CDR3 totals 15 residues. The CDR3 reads CASTSFGRADTEAFF.

CDR3 protein: CASSPPGLGISPLHF. The chain recombines TRBV4-2 with TRBJ1-6. Germline V lookup: CDR1 LGHNA, CDR2 YNFKEQ. The CDR3 sequence is 15 residues long.

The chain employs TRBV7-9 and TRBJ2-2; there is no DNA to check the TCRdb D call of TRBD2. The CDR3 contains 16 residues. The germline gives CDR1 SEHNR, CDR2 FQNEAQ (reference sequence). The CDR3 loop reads CASSRRGATNTGELFF. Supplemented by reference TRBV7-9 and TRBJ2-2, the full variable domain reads DTGVSQNPRHKITKRGQNVTFRCDPISEHNRLYWYRQTLGQGPEFLTYFQNEAQLEKSRLLSDRFSAERPKGSFSTLEIQRTEQGDSAMYLCASSRRGATNTGELFFGEGSRLTVL.

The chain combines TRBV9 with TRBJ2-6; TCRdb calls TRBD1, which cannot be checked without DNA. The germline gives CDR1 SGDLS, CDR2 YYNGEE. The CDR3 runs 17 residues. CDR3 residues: CASSAGTGPSGANVLTF.

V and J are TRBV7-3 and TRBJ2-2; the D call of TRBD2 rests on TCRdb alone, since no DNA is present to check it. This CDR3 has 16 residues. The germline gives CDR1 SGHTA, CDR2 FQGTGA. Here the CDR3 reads CASTLLAGGTTGELFF.

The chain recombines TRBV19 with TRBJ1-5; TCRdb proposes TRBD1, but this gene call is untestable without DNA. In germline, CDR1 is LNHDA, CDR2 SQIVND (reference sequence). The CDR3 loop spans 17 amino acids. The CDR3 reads CASIPSGSSLSNQPQHF.

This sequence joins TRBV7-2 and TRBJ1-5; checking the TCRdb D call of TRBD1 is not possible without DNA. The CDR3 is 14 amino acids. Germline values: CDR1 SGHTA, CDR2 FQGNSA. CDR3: CASSFQGYGQPQHF.

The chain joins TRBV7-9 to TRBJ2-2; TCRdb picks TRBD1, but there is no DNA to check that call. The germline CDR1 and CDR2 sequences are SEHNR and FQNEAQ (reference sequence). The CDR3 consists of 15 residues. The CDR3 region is CASSADSWGPGELFF.

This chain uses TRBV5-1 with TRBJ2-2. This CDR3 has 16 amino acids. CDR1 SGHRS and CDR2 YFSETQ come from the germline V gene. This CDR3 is CASSLGASGNTGELFF. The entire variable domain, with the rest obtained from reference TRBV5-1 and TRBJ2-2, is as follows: KAGVTQTPRYLIKTRGQQVTLSCSPISGHRSVSWYQQTPGQGLQFLFEYFSETQRNKGNFPGRFSGRQFSNSRSEMNVSTLELGDSALYLCASSLGASGNTGELFFGEGSRLTVL.